This paragraph reports one TCR beta chain. As yet, its antigen is unknown. This sample was taken from a study of relationships among human T cell subsets. Whole-study findings and limits: Bead sorting may have left some CD4+CD8+ double-positive cells. Across seven subsets, gene usage, CDR3 length and N-additions did not differ significantly.

TCR alpha and beta CDR3s were amplified from mRNA by semiquantitative ARM-PCR. Exponential amplification used communal superprimers after tagged nested gene-specific primers in ARM-PCR. TCRdb re-analysed the multiplex PCR reads in MiXCR, keeping a single row per CDR3 protein. The sample contains approximately 4,300 distinct CDR3 sequences, more than 65% of which appear only once. Trimming took 6 bases from V and 10 from J, leaving 22 bases between them. This CDR3 contains 16 residues. Subset-specific monoclonal antibody beads were used to isolate T cell subsets. This clonotype was obtained from a man aged 40-55 years in good health. The sequenced material came from total T cells sorted from blood. The V gene is TRBV12-3 or TRBV12-4, the J gene TRBJ1-6; tentative D call: TRBD1 (5 bases). This chain's CDR3 is CASRGPGTQRRSPLHF. CDR3 DNA: TGTGCCAGCAGGGGGCCCGGGACCCAGAGAAGGTCACCCCTCCACTTT.